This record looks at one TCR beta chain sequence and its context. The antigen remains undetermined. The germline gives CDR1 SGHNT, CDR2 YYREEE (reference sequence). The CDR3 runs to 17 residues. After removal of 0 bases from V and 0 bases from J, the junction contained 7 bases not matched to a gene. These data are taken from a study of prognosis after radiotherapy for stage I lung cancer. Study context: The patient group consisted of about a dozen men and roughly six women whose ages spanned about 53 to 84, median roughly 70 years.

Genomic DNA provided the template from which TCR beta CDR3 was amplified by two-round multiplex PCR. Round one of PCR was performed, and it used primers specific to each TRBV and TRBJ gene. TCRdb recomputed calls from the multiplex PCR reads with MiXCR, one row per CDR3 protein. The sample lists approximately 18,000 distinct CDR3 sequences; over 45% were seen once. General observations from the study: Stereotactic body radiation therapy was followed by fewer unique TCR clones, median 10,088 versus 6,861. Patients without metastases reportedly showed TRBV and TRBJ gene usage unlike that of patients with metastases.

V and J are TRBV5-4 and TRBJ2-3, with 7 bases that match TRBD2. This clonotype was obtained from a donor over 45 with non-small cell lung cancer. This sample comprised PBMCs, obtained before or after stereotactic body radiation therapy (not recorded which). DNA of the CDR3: TGTGCCAGCAGCTTGGTTCTCGGGAGGCCCAGCACAGATACGCAGTATTTT. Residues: CASSLVLGRPSTDTQYF.